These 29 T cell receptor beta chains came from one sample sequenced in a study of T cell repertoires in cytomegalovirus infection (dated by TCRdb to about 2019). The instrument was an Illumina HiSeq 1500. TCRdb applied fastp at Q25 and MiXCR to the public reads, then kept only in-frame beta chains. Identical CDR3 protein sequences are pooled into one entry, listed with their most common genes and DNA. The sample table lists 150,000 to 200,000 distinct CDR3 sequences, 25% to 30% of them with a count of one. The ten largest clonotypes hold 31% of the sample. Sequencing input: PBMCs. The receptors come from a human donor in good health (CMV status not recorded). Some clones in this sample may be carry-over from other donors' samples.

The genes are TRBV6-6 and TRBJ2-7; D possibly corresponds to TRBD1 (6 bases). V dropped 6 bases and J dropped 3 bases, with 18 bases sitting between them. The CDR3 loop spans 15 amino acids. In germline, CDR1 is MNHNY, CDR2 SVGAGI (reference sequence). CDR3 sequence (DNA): TGTGCCAGCAGCCCCGGGACAAAAAGGGGCTACGAGCAGTACTTC. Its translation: CASSPGTKRGYEQYF.

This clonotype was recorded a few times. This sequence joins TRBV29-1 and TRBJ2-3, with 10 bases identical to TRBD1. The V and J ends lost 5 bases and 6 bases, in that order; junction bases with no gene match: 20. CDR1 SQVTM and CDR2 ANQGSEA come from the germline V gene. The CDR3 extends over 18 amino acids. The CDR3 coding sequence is TGCAGCGTTCCCGACAGGGGGCGCCCCGAGCGGGGGAGGGATACGCAGTATTTT. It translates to CSVPDRGRPERGRDTQYF.

The CDR3 region has the DNA TGCAGTGCCCGGGGGTGGAACACAGATACGCAGTATTTT. It translates to CSARGWNTDTQYF. J is TRBJ2-3 and V is TRBV20-1; D is perhaps TRBD2 (6 bases). CDR1 is DFQATT, CDR2 SNEGSKA, per germline (reference sequence). V lost 6 bases to trimming and J lost 2 bases, with 12 bases between them. The CDR3 is 13 residues long.

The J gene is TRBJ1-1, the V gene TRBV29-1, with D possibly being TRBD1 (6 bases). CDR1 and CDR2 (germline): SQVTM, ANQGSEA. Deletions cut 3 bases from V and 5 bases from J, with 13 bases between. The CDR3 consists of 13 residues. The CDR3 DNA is TGCAGCGTTGATGGGGGGGCGCAGACTGAAGCTTTCTTT. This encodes CSVDGGAQTEAFF.

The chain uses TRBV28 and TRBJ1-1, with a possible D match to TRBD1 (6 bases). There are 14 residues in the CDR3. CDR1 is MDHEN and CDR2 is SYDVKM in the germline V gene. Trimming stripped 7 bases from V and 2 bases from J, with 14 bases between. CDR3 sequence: CASTPGHPNTEAFF. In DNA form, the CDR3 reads TGTGCCAGCACCCCGGGACATCCCAACACTGAAGCTTTCTTT.

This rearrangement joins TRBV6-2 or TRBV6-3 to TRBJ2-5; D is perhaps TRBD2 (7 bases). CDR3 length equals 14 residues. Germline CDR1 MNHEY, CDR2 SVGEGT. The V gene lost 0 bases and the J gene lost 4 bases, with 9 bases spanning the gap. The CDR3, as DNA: TGTGCCAGCAGTTACTCAGGGGGGGGAGAGACCCAGTACTTC. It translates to CASSYSGGGETQYF.

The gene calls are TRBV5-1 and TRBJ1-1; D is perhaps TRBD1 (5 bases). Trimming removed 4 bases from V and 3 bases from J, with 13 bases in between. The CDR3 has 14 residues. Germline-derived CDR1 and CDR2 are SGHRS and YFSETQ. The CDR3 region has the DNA TGCGCCAGCAGCCTAACTGGGACTCACACTGAAGCTTTCTTT. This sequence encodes CASSLTGTHTEAFF.

CDR3 DNA sequence: TGTGCCACCAGCAGGGAGCCCACAGATACGCAGTATTTT. Translating gives CATSREPTDTQYF. The V and J genes are TRBV15 and TRBJ2-3; D is unresolved. Trimming pared 3 bases from V and 2 bases from J, leaving 6 bases between. Germline CDR1 is LNHNV and CDR2 is YYDKDF (reference sequence). The CDR3 is 13 amino acids.

This CDR3 reads CASSPGLGGELFF. CDR3 in DNA: TGTGCCAGCAGTCCAGGGTTGGGCGGGGAGCTGTTTTTT. The V call is TRBV7-2, the J call TRBJ2-2; D perhaps matches TRBD1 (5 bases). This CDR3 region has 13 residues. The germline CDR1 and CDR2 sequences are SGHTA and FQGNSA. The V and J ends lost 6 bases and 7 bases respectively, with 12 bases between them. The full variable domain, rest sourced from reference TRBV7-2 and TRBJ2-2, is GAGVSQSPSNKVTEKGKDVELRCDPISGHTALYWYRQSLGQGLEFLIYFQGNSAPDKSGLPSDRFSAERTGGSVSTLTIQRTQQEDSAVYLCASSPGLGGELFFGEGSRLTVL.

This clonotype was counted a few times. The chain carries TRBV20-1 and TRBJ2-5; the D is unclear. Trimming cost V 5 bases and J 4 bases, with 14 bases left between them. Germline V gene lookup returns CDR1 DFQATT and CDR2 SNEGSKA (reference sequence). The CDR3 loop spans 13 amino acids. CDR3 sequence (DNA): TGCAGTGCTGGCTCCGGGTTAAGAGAGACCCAGTACTTC. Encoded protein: CSAGSGLRETQYF.

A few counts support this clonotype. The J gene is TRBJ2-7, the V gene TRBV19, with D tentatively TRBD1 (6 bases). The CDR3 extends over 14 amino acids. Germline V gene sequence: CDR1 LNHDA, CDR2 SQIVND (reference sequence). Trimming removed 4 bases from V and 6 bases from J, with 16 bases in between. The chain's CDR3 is CASSTGTPSGEQYF. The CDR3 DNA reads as TGTGCCAGTAGTACCGGGACACCCTCCGGCGAGCAGTACTTC.

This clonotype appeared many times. The CDR3: CASSISENTGELFF. The CDR3 DNA is TGTGCCAGTAGTATATCAGAGAACACCGGGGAGCTGTTTTTT. V and J are TRBV19 and TRBJ2-2; D gene unclear. The CDR3 is 14 residues long. Per germline, CDR1 LNHDA and CDR2 SQIVND (reference sequence). Trimming took 2 bases from V and 1 from J, leaving 5 bases between them.

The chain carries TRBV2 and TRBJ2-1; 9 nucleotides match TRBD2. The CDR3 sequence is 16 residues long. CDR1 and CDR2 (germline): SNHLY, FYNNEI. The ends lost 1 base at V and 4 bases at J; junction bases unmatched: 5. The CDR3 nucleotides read TGTGCCAGCAGTGAAGGCATAGCGGGGGAGTACAATGAGCAGTTCTTC. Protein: CASSEGIAGEYNEQFF.

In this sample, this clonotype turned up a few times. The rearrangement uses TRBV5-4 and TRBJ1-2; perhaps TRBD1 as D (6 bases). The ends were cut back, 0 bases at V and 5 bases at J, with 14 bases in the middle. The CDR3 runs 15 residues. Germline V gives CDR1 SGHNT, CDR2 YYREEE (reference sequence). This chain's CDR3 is CASSLGQGKEYGYTF. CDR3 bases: TGTGCCAGCAGCTTGGGTCAGGGGAAGGAATATGGCTACACCTTC.

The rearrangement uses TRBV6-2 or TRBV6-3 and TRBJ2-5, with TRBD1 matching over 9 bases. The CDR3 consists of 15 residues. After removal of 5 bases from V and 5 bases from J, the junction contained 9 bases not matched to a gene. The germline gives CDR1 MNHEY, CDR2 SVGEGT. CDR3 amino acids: CASSDPDRGAETQYF. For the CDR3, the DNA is TGTGCCAGCAGTGACCCGGACAGGGGCGCGGAGACCCAGTACTTC.

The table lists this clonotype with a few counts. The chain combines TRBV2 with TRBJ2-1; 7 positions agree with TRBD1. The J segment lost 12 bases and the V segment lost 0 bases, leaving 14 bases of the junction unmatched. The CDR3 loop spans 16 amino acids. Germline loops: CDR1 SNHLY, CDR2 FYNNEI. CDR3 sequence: CASSEALMGQRKRQFF. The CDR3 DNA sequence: TGTGCCAGCAGTGAAGCGCTTATGGGACAGAGAAAACGGCAGTTCTTC.

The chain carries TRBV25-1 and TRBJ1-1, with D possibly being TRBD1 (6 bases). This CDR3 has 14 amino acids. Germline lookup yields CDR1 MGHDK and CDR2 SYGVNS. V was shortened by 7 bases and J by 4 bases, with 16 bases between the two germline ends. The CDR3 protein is CASIPGAMSTEAFF. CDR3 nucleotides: TGTGCCAGCATCCCGGGGGCGATGAGCACTGAAGCTTTCTTT.

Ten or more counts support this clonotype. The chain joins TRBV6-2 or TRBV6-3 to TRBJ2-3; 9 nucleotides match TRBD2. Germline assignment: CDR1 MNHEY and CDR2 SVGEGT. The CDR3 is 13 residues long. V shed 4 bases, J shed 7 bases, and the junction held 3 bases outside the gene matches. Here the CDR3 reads CASSSGLANTQYF. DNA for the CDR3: TGTGCCAGCAGTTCCGGACTAGCGAATACGCAGTATTTT.

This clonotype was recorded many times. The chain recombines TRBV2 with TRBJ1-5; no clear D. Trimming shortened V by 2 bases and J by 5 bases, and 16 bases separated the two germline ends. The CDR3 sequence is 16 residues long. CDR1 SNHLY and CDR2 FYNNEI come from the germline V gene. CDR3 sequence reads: CASSESAKALHQPQHF. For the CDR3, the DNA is TGTGCCAGCAGTGAATCAGCCAAGGCCCTTCATCAGCCCCAGCATTTT.

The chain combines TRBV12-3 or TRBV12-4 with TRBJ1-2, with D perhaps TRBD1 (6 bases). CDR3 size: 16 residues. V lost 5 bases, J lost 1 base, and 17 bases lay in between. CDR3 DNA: TGTGCCAGCAGTGGGGACGACAGGAGATTTAACTATGGCTACACCTTC. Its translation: CASSGDDRRFNYGYTF.

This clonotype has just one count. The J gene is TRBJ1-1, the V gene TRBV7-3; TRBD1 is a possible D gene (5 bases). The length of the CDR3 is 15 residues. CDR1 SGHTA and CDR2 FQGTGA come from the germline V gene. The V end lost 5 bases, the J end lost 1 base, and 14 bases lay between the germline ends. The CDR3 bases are TGTGCCAGCAGCCGGACGGGACCGCCGAACACTGAAGCTTTCTTT. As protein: CASSRTGPPNTEAFF.

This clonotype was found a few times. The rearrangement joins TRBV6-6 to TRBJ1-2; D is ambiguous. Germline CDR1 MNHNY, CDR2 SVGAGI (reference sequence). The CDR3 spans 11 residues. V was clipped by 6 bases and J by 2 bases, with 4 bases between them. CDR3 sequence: CASRENYGYTF. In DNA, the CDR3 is TGTGCCAGCAGGGAGAACTATGGCTACACCTTC.

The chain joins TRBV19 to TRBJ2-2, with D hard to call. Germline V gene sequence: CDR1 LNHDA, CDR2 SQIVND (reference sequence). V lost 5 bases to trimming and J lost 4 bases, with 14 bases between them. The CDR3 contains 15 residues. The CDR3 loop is CASSLPYRSTGELFF. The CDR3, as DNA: TGTGCCAGTAGTCTACCCTACAGATCCACCGGGGAGCTGTTTTTT.

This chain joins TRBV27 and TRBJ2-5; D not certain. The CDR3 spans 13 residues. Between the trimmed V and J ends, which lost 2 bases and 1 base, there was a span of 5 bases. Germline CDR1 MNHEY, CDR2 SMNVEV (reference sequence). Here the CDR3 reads CASSLNFQETQYF. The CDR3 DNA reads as TGTGCCAGCAGTTTAAACTTCCAAGAGACCCAGTACTTC.

In nucleotides, the CDR3 is TGTGCCAGCAGTTCCCAGAAGCCCCATCAGCCCCAGCATTTT. It translates to CASSSQKPHQPQHF. The J gene is TRBJ1-5, the V gene TRBV6-2 or TRBV6-3; D is undetermined. The CDR3 is made up of 14 amino acids. Trimming cost V 4 bases and J 5 bases, with 12 bases left between them. CDR1 and CDR2 (germline): MNHEY, SVGEGT.

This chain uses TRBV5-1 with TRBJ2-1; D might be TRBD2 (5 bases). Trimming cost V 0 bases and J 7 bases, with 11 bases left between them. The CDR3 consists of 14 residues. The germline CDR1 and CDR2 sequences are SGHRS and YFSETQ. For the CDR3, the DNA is TGCGCCAGCAGCTTGGGGTTCCGAGGGAATGAGCAGTTCTTC. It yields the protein CASSLGFRGNEQFF.

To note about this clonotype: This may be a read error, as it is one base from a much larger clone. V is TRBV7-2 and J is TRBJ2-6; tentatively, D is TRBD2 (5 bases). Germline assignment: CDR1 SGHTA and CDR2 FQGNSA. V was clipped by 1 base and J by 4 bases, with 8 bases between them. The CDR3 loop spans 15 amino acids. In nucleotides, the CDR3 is TGTGCCAGCAGCTTAGGGAGGCGCGGGGCCAACGTCCTGACTTTC. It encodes CASSLGRRGANVLTF. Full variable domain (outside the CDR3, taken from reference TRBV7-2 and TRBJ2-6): GAGVSQSPSNKVTEKGKDVELRCDPISGHTALYWYRQSLGQGLEFLIYFQGNSAPDKSGLPSDRFSAERTGGSVSTLTIQRTQQEDSAVYLCASSLGRRGANVLTFGAGSRLTVL.

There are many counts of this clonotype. The CDR3 sequence is CASSLESAGESETQYF. CDR3 coding DNA: TGTGCCAGCAGCTTAGAGTCGGCAGGGGAAAGCGAGACCCAGTACTTC. V is TRBV7-2 and J is TRBJ2-5; possibly TRBD1 for D (6 bases). The germline V gene encodes CDR1 SGHTA and CDR2 FQGNSA. The CDR3 contains 16 residues. V gave up 1 base and J gave up 5 bases, with 17 bases separating them.

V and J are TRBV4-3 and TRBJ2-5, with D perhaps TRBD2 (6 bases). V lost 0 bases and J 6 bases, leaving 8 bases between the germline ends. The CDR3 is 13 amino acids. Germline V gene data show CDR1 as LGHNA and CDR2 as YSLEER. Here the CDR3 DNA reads TGCGCCAGCAGCCAAGATGGGGGGAAGACCCAGTACTTC. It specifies CASSQDGGKTQYF.